A selection of T cell receptor beta chains follows, all from one sample in a study of beta chain features in type 1 diabetes. TCRdb's copy holds only in-frame clones and misses some; the assay was immunoSEQ multiplex PCR. Of around 350,000 clones in the sample, roughly 13% were seen once. Sequencing was carried out using naive CD4+ T cells from blood. The receptors derive from a man in his late teens or twenties in good health. Each CDR3 is given without its conserved first and last residue.

J: TRBJ1-1; V: TRBV29-1; CDR3: SVDGGKGHTEAF
J: TRBJ2-1; V: TRBV2; CDR3: ASSGPRGSSYNEQF
J: TRBJ2-3; V: TRBV19; CDR3: ASSIRGRSTDTQY
J: TRBJ1-1; V: TRBV5-1; CDR3: ASSPNDRAGEAF
J: TRBJ2-5; V: TRBV30; CDR3: AWSAEQGPGETQY
J: TRBJ2-1; V: TRBV30; CDR3: ASSGSSYNEQF
J: TRBJ2-2; V: TRBV30; CDR3: AWSGTGTGELF
J: TRBJ1-5; V: TRBV19; CDR3: ASSTPGGTSNQPQH
J: TRBJ1-1; V: TRBV7-2; CDR3: ASSFMTRGAF
J: TRBJ1-5; V: TRBV4-1; CDR3: ASSQEKWRVGNQPQH
J: TRBJ1-2; V: TRBV4-1; CDR3: ASRGTGSRGYT
J: TRBJ2-1; V: TRBV9; CDR3: ASSLMGTGSYNEQF
J: TRBJ2-3; V: TRBV7-9; CDR3: ASRKTGTSVDTQY
J: TRBJ1-1; V: TRBV7-9; CDR3: ASSLRQGAAEAF
J: TRBJ2-4; V: TRBV7-2; CDR3: ASSSPRTGAGAKNIQY
J: TRBJ2-2; V: TRBV4-3; CDR3: ASSQALGSNGELF
J: TRBJ1-2; V: TRBV5-4; CDR3: ASSQERTGGGYT
J: TRBJ2-3; V: TRBV2; CDR3: ATSMGLAGTQY
J: TRBJ2-5; V: TRBV25-1; CDR3: ASSVAGGETQY
J: TRBJ2-5; V: TRBV4-2; CDR3: ASSQVSIAEETQY
J: TRBJ2-2; V: TRBV19; CDR3: ASMDRGDSGELF
J: TRBJ2-2; V: TRBV7-7; CDR3: ASSSAENTGELF
J: TRBJ2-7; V: TRBV9; CDR3: ASSADRTGGTYEQY
J: TRBJ1-2; V: TRBV28; CDR3: ASTDDLRYGYT
J: TRBJ2-1; V: TRBV7-3; CDR3: ASSLDRTSSNEQF
J: TRBJ2-3; V: TRBV6-1; CDR3: ASSGWIRGRRTDTQY
J: TRBJ2-5; V: TRBV5-1; CDR3: ASSVGVTSGYQETQY
J: TRBJ2-3; V: TRBV7-2; CDR3: ASSSTSGSGTQY
J: TRBJ2-1; V: TRBV6-1; CDR3: ASSVRDTKQF
J: TRBJ1-1; V: TRBV18; CDR3: ASSPGTAPTEAF
J: TRBJ1-1; V: TRBV10-3; CDR3: AITGQGSGEAF
J: TRBJ1-6; V: TRBV18; CDR3: ASSPLGRNSPLH
J: TRBJ1-1; V: TRBV18; CDR3: ASSPLLGTANTEAF
J: TRBJ2-2; V: TRBV14; CDR3: ASKETPNTGELF
J: TRBJ1-2; V: TRBV28; CDR3: ASSVYREQDGYT
J: TRBJ2-4; V: TRBV7-3; CDR3: ASKGIAKNIQY
J: TRBJ1-2; V: TRBV19; CDR3: ATRMMAHEGYGYT
J: TRBJ2-7; V: TRBV6-6; CDR3: ASSYVAGMTYEQY
J: TRBJ1-1; V: TRBV11-2; CDR3: ASSSRGLDTEAF
J: TRBJ2-5; V: TRBV27; CDR3: ASSLSYGAGGMGETQY